The 23 T cell receptor beta chains reported below all come from one sample, sequenced in a study of T cells in Graves' hyperthyroidism and ophthalmopathy. Using RNA transcripts as the source, TCR beta CDR3 regions were amplified. First-round RT-PCR of the TCR CDR3 relied on the HTBI primer set. TCRdb itself ran the multiplex PCR reads through MiXCR, one entry per CDR3 protein. The sample comprises a few hundred thousand distinct CDR3 sequences, roughly 50% of which are singletons, and just over 8% rests with the top ten. Sequenced input: peripheral blood or thyroid tissue (not recorded which). The receptors originated from a woman between 18 and 29 years old with Graves' hyperthyroidism.

As to this clonotype: This may be a read error, as it is one base from a much larger clone. The chain carries TRBV29-1 and TRBJ2-5; TRBD1 matches at 8 bases. This CDR3 has 14 amino acids. V was pared by 6 bases and J by 5 bases, with 11 bases of the junction left unmatched. CDR1 is SQVTM and CDR2 is ANQGSEA in the germline V gene. The CDR3: CSVGSGRGHETQYF. DNA for the CDR3: TGCAGCGTGGGCTCTGGCAGGGGGCATGAGACCCAGTACTTC.

The rearrangement uses TRBV9 and TRBJ1-1; TRBD1 matches at 8 bases. The CDR3 is 15 amino acids. From germline, CDR1 is SGDLS and CDR2 YYNGEE. Losses at the gene ends were 5 bases for V and 2 bases for J; bases not matched to a gene: 8. The DNA for the CDR3 is TGTGCCAGCAGTCTGGACAGGGCATCTAACACTGAAGCTTTCTTT. Its protein product is CASSLDRASNTEAFF. Complete variable domain (other parts from reference TRBV9 and TRBJ1-1): DSGVTQTPKHLITATGQRVTLRCSPRSGDLSVYWYQQSLDQGLQFLIQYYNGEERAKGNILERFSAQQFPDLHSELNLSSLELGDSALYFCASSLDRASNTEAFFGQGTRLTVV.

V usage is TRBV7-6 and J usage is TRBJ2-7; possibly TRBD2 for D (5 bases). Trimming took 1 base from V and 2 from J, leaving 12 bases between them. This CDR3 is built from 15 residues. Germline V gives CDR1 SGHVS, CDR2 FNYEAQ. The CDR3 spells CASSLGRGFAYEQYF. For the CDR3, the DNA is TGTGCCAGCAGCTTAGGACGGGGTTTTGCCTACGAGCAGTACTTC. The whole variable domain, filled in from reference TRBV7-6 and TRBJ2-7, reads GAGVSQSPRYKVTKRGQDVALRCDPISGHVSLYWYRQALGQGPEFLTYFNYEAQQDKSGLPNDRFSAERPEGSISTLTIQRTEQRDSAMYRCASSLGRGFAYEQYFGPGTRLTVT.

The rearrangement joins TRBV7-9 to TRBJ2-7, with a possible D match to TRBD1 (6 bases). V was trimmed by 5 bases and J by 3 bases, leaving 11 bases between them. The CDR3 length is 13 residues. Germline CDR1 and CDR2: SEHNR and FQNEAQ (reference sequence). CDR3 residues: CASSAMTGYEQYF. CDR3 nucleotides: TGTGCCAGCAGCGCAATGACAGGCTACGAGCAGTACTTC.

The CDR3 protein is CASSLANGRNTEAFF. For the CDR3, the DNA is TGTGCCAGCAGCTTGGCCAACGGAAGGAACACTGAAGCTTTCTTT. The rearrangement joins TRBV5-6 to TRBJ1-1; no clear D. V was pared by 0 bases and J by 1 base, with 10 bases between. The CDR3 length is 15 residues. Germline CDR1 SGHDT, CDR2 YYEEEE.

This clonotype has ten or more counts. The chain links TRBV6-6 to TRBJ1-1; D is unclear. The CDR3 totals 13 residues. V was pared by 7 bases and J by 5 bases, with 14 bases between. Germline V gene data show CDR1 as MNHNY and CDR2 as SVGAGI (reference sequence). CDR3: CASTRKQETEAFF. CDR3 bases: TGTGCCAGCACAAGAAAGCAGGAAACTGAAGCTTTCTTT.

The sample holds a few counts of this clonotype. This rearrangement joins TRBV12-3 or TRBV12-4 to TRBJ1-2; D unclear. The V end lost 6 bases, the J end lost 8 bases, and 19 bases lay between the germline ends. The CDR3 spans 14 residues. The CDR3 here is CASSQAGGLVGYTF. The CDR3 DNA follows: TGTGCCAGCAGCCAAGCGGGCGGTCTGGTCGGCTACACCTTC.

This clonotype was counted between two and nine times. The CDR3 here is CSARAGTGEETQYF. The CDR3 coding sequence is TGCAGTGCTAGAGCGGGGACGGGGGAAGAGACCCAGTACTTC. The chain has TRBV20-1 and TRBJ2-5; possible D gene TRBD2, 6 bases. The CDR3 is made up of 14 amino acids. With 1 base removed from V and 3 bases from J, the gap between germline ends came to 12 bases. Germline CDR1 and CDR2: DFQATT and SNEGSKA (reference sequence).

This clonotype was recorded many times. The V gene is TRBV7-9, the J gene TRBJ2-5; the D gene is possibly TRBD1 (5 bases). Germline V lookup: CDR1 SEHNR, CDR2 FQNEAQ (reference sequence). This CDR3 spans 12 amino acids. V shed 8 bases and J shed 6 bases, with 13 bases lying between them. For the CDR3, the DNA is TGTGCCAGCTCCGAAGGGGCGCAGACCCAGTACTTC. Its protein is CASSEGAQTQYF. The full variable domain, completed using reference TRBV7-9 and TRBJ2-5, is DTGVSQNPRHKITKRGQNVTFRCDPISEHNRLYWYRQTLGQGPEFLTYFQNEAQLEKSRLLSDRFSAERPKGSFSTLEIQRTEQGDSAMYLCASSEGAQTQYFGPGTRLLVL.

This clonotype occurred a few times. The rearrangement uses TRBV29-1 and TRBJ2-7; TRBD2 matches at 7 bases. CDR1 is SQVTM and CDR2 is ANQGSEA in the germline V gene. With 5 bases clipped from V and 4 bases from J, the junction kept 11 bases outside the gene matches. The CDR3 totals 14 residues. CDR3 region: CSVRGRASPYEQYF. CDR3 sequence (DNA): TGCAGCGTTCGAGGGAGGGCCTCTCCTTACGAGCAGTACTTC.

Only one count was recorded for this clonotype. The gene calls are TRBV11-2 and TRBJ1-3; possible D gene TRBD1, 6 bases. This CDR3 contains 15 residues. Germline assignment: CDR1 SGHAT and CDR2 FQNNGV. Trimming cost V 2 bases and J 8 bases, with 16 bases left between them. CDR3 in DNA: TGTGCCAGCAGCTTACGGACAGTCATGATGGACACCATATATTTT. Amino acids: CASSLRTVMMDTIYF.

This chain links TRBV6-5 with TRBJ2-7; no clear D. Germline CDR1 and CDR2: MNHEY and SVGAGI. The V end lost 2 bases, the J end lost 1 base, and 6 bases lay between the germline ends. This CDR3 region has 13 residues. The CDR3 reads CASSYQASYEQYF. CDR3 DNA sequence: TGTGCCAGCAGTTACCAGGCGTCCTACGAGCAGTACTTC.

This chain links TRBV19 with TRBJ1-2; 9 bases are shared with TRBD1. V was pared by 5 bases and J by 3 bases, with 7 bases of the junction left unmatched. Per the germline V gene, CDR1 is LNHDA and CDR2 is SQIVND (reference sequence). The CDR3 spans 15 residues. The CDR3 reads CASSSSGTGYYGYTF. In DNA form, the CDR3 reads TGTGCCAGTAGTTCCTCCGGGACAGGGTACTATGGCTACACCTTC.

The table lists this clonotype with many counts. CDR3 sequence (DNA): TGTGCCAGCAGCGGGGACCCTAACTATGGCTACACCTTC. Translation: CASSGDPNYGYTF. This rearrangement joins TRBV7-9 to TRBJ1-2; the D gene is possibly TRBD1 (5 bases). The CDR3 loop spans 13 amino acids. Germline lookup yields CDR1 SEHNR and CDR2 FQNEAQ (reference sequence). The V gene lost 5 bases and the J gene lost 0 bases, with 7 bases spanning the gap.

The chain joins TRBV11-2 to TRBJ1-6, with TRBD1 matching 9 bases. This CDR3 is built from 15 residues. Germline CDR1 SGHAT, CDR2 FQNNGV. J gave up 5 bases and V 5 bases, and 4 bases lay outside the gene matches. The CDR3 coding sequence is TGTGCCAGCAGCGACGGACAGGGGAATAATTCACCCCTCCACTTT. It translates to CASSDGQGNNSPLHF.

The chain is built from TRBV15 and TRBJ2-7, with 8 bases that match TRBD1. With 0 bases clipped from V and 6 bases from J, the junction kept 4 bases outside the gene matches. Germline V gene data show CDR1 as LNHNV and CDR2 as YYDKDF (reference sequence). The CDR3 is 14 amino acids. CDR3: CATSRDSGTGEQYF. In DNA, the CDR3 is TGTGCCACCAGCAGAGACTCCGGGACAGGCGAGCAGTACTTC.

V usage is TRBV10-3 and J usage is TRBJ2-3; possibly TRBD1 for D (6 bases). The V end was cut by 0 bases, the J end by 4 bases, with 11 bases between. This CDR3 comprises 15 residues. Germline assignment: CDR1 ENHRY and CDR2 SYGVKD. CDR3 coding DNA: TGTGCCATCAGTGAGTCTCTGGGACACGCAGATACGCAGTATTTT. It specifies CAISESLGHADTQYF.

A word on this clonotype: At one end the junction does not follow the germline gene, possibly because of a read error. The chain has TRBV10-3 and TRBJ2-7; D could derive from TRBD1 or TRBD2 (5 bases each). CDR3 length: 14 amino acids. Germline CDR1 and CDR2: ENHRY and SYGVKD. CDR3 sequence reads: CASSARDGSYEQYF. As DNA, the CDR3 is TGTGCCAGCAGTGCAAGGGACGGATCCTACGAGCAGTACTTC.

The chain links TRBV6-5 to TRBJ2-5, with D perhaps matching TRBD1 or TRBD2 (5 bases each). CDR1 and CDR2 from the germline V gene are MNHEY and SVGAGI. Between the trimmed V and J ends, which lost 0 bases and 5 bases, there was a span of 7 bases. The CDR3 sequence is 13 residues long. The CDR3 sequence: CASSYSRDETQYF. For the CDR3, the DNA is TGTGCCAGCAGTTACTCCAGGGACGAGACCCAGTACTTC.

V gene TRBV25-1 combines with J gene TRBJ2-7; D unresolved. Germline V gives CDR1 MGHDK, CDR2 SYGVNS. The CDR3 has 15 amino acids. Trimming took off 6 bases at V and 0 bases at J, with 15 bases between the two ends. CDR3 protein: CASSPPGWPSYEQYF. The CDR3, as DNA: TGTGCCAGCAGCCCCCCGGGCTGGCCCTCCTACGAGCAGTACTTC.

The V gene is TRBV12-3 or TRBV12-4, the J gene TRBJ1-1, with TRBD1 matching over 9 bases. J lost 11 bases, V lost 6 bases, and 13 bases had no gene match. The CDR3 extends over 14 amino acids. CDR3 in amino acids: CASSLITGGALAFF. CDR3 nucleotides: TGTGCCAGCAGCTTAATCACAGGGGGCGCGTTGGCTTTCTTT.

This sequence joins TRBV10-3 and TRBJ1-6; possible D gene TRBD1, 5 bases. Trimming left V 8 bases short and J 8 bases short, with 13 bases between. The CDR3 runs to 13 residues. CDR1 and CDR2 (germline): ENHRY, SYGVKD. CDR3 bases: TGTGCCATCGGGGCGACCGGGGATTCACCCCTCCACTTT. This gives the protein CAIGATGDSPLHF.

The V and J genes are TRBV7-2 and TRBJ1-1, with TRBD1 matching over 7 bases. The CDR3 contains 16 residues. Germline assignment: CDR1 SGHTA and CDR2 FQGNSA. V was pared by 5 bases and J by 4 bases, with 13 bases of the junction left unmatched. CDR3 DNA: TGTGCCAGCAGCGGTATGCGGGGGCAGGGGGGCACTGAAGCTTTCTTT. Its protein is CASSGMRGQGGTEAFF.